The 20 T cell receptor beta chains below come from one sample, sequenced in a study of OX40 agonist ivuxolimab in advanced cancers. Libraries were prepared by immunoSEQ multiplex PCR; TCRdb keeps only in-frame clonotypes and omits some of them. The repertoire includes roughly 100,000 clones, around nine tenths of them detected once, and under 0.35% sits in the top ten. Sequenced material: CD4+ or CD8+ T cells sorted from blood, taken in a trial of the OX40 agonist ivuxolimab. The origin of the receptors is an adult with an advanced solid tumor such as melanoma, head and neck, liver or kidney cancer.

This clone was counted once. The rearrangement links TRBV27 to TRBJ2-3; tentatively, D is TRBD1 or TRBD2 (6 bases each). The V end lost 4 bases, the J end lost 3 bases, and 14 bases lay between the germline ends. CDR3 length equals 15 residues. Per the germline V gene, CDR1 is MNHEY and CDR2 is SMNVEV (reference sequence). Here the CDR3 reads CASSYGGRPTDTQYF. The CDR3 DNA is TGTGCCAGCAGTTATGGGGGGCGGCCAACAGATACGCAGTATTTT.

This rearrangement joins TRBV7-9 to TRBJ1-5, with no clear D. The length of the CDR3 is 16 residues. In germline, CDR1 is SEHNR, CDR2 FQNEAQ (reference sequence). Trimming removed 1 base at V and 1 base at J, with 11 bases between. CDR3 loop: CASSLESTSSNQPQHF. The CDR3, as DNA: TGTGCCAGCAGCTTAGAAAGCACATCCAGCAATCAGCCCCAGCATTTT.

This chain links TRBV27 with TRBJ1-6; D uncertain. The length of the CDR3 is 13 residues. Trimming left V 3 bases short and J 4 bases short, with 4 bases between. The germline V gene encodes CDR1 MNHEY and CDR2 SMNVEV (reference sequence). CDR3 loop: CASSFGYNSPLHF. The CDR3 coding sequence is TGTGCCAGCAGTTTCGGGTATAATTCACCCCTCCACTTT.

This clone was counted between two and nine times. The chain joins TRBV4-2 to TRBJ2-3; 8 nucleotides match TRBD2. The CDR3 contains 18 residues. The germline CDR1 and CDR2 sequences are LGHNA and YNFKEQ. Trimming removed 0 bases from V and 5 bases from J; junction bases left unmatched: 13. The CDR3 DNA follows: TGTGCCAGCAGCCAAGAGCCGGCGGGAGCGGGGGAGGGAGATACGCAGTATTTT. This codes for CASSQEPAGAGEGDTQYF.

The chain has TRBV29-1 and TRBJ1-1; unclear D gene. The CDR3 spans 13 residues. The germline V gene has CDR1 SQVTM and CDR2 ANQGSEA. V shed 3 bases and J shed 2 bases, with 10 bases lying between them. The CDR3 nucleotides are TGCAGCGTTGACAAAGGTTTTAACACTGAAGCTTTCTTT. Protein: CSVDKGFNTEAFF.

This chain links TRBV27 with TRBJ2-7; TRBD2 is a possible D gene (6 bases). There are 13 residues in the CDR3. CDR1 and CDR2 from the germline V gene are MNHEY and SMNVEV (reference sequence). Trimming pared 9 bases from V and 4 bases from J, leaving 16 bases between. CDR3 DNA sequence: TGTGCCAGTGGGCCGGCAGGGAGGTACGAGCAGTACTTC. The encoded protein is CASGPAGRYEQYF.

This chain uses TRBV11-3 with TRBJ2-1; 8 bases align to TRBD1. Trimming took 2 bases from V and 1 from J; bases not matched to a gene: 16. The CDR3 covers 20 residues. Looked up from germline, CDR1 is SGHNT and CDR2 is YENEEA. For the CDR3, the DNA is TGTGCCAGCAGCTTAATGAGGAGTGGAGCGGACAGGGATTCCTACAATGAGCAGTTCTTC. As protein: CASSLMRSGADRDSYNEQFF.

CDR3 residues: CASSPRVSRETQYF. The CDR3 nucleotides read TGTGCCAGCAGTCCCCGGGTGTCGAGAGAGACCCAGTACTTC. This chain links TRBV27 with TRBJ2-5; D is undetermined. The V and J ends lost 5 bases and 4 bases respectively, with 14 bases between them. CDR1 is MNHEY, CDR2 SMNVEV, per germline (reference sequence). CDR3 size: 14 residues.

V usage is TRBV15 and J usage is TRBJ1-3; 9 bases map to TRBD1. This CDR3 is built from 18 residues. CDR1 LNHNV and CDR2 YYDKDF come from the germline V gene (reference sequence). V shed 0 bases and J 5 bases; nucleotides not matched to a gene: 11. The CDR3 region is CATSRETVSGTGRNTIYF. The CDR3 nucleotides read TGTGCCACCAGCAGAGAGACCGTTAGCGGGACAGGGAGAAACACCATATATTTT.

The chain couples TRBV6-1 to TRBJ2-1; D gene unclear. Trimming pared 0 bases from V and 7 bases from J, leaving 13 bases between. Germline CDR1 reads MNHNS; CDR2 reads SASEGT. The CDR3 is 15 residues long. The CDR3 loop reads CASSEALRAANEQFF. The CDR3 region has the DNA TGTGCCAGCAGTGAAGCGCTTCGGGCAGCTAATGAGCAGTTCTTC.

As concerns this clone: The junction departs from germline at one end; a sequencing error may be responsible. The CDR3 region is CASSLDGGSGNTIYF. The CDR3 DNA reads TGTGCTAGCAGCTTAGACGGGGGCTCTGGAAACACCATATATTTT. The chain recombines TRBV7-7 with TRBJ1-3; possibly TRBD1 for D (5 bases). The CDR3 covers 15 residues. Germline V gene data show CDR1 as SSHAT and CDR2 as FNYEAQ (reference sequence).

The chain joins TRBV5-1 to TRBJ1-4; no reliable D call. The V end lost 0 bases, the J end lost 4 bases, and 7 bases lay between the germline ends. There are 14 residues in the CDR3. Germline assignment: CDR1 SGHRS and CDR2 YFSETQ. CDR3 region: CASSLDTNNEKLFF. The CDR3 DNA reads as TGCGCCAGCAGCTTGGACACGAATAATGAAAAACTGTTTTTT.

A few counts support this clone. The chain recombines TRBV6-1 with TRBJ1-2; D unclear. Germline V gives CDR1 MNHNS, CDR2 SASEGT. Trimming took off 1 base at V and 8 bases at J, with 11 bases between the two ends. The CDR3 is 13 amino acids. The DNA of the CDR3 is TGTGCCAGCAGTGAAGAACTCCTCTTAGGCTACACCTTC. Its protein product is CASSEELLLGYTF.

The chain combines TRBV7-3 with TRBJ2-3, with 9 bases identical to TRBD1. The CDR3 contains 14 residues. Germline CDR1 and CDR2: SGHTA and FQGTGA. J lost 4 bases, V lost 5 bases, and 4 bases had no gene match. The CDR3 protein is CASSAGQGPDTQYF. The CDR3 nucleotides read TGTGCCAGCAGCGCTGGACAGGGGCCAGATACGCAGTATTTT. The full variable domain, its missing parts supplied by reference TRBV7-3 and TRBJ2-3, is GAGVSQTPSNKVTEKGKYVELRCDPISGHTALYWYRQSLGQGPEFLIYFQGTGAADDSGLPNDRFFAVRPEGSVSTLKIQRTERGDSAVYLCASSAGQGPDTQYFGPGTRLTVL.

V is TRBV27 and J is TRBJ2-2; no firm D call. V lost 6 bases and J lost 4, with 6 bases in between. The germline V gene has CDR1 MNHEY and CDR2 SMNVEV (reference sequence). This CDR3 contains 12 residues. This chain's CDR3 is CASSDVTGELFF. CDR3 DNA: TGTGCCAGCAGCGACGTCACCGGGGAGCTGTTTTTT.

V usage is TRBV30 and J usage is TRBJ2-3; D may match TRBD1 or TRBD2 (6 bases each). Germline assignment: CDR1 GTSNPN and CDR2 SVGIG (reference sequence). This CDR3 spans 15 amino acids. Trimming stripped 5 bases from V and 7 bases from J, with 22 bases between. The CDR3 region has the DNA TGTGCCTGGTCCCTGCCCGGGGGCCGGGGGAATACGCAGTATTTT. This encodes CAWSLPGGRGNTQYF.

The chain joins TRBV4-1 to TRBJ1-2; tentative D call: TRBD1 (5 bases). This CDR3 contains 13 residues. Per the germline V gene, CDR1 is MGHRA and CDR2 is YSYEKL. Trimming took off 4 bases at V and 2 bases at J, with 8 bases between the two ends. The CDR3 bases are TGCGCCAGCAGCCGGGACCAAAACTATGGCTACACCTTC. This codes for CASSRDQNYGYTF.

CDR3 in amino acids: CASSPDRVRQGEAFF. The CDR3 bases are TGTGCCAGTAGTCCAGACCGGGTTAGACAGGGCGAAGCTTTCTTT. The chain couples TRBV19 to TRBJ1-1; 7 nucleotides match TRBD1. CDR3 length equals 15 residues. CDR1 is LNHDA, CDR2 SQIVND, per germline (reference sequence). Germline trimming cut 5 bases from V and 8 bases from J; bases unmatched to any gene: 14.

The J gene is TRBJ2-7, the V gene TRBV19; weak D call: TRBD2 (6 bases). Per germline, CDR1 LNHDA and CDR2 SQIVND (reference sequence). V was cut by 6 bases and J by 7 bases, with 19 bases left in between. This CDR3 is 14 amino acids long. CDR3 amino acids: CASSPRGTPGEQYF. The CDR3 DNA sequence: TGTGCCAGTAGCCCCCGGGGGACCCCAGGGGAGCAGTACTTC.

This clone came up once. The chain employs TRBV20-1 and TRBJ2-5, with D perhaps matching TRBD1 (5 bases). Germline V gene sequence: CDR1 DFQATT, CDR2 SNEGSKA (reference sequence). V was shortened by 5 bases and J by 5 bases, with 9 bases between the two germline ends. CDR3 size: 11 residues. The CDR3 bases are TGCAGTGCTCCAGGGCGGGAGACCCAGTACTTC. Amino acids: CSAPGRETQYF.